This T cell receptor (beta chain) derives from a study of CD8 T cells in ankylosing spondylitis. Study observations and caveats: Prior literature has documented some motif variants in synovial fluid and blood from reactive arthritis. Clones linked to disease, bearing a CD8+ phenotype, were relatively rare in peripheral blood. Apparently characteristic of ankylosing spondylitis blood was a TCR beta motif (eight highly homologous variants).

Researchers built TCR beta libraries using quantitative 5'-RACE with molecular barcodes. TCRdb ran MiXCR on the 5' RACE reads and lists one entry per CDR3 protein. Found here are roughly 130,000 distinct CDR3 sequences, around 15% of them singletons; the top ten hold 2.5% to 3.5%. A remark on this clonotype: Its antigen is not identified.

Germline V gene lookup returns CDR1 SEHNR and CDR2 FQNEAQ (reference sequence). The CDR3 is 13 residues long. V was pared by 6 bases and J by 9 bases, with 12 bases between. The sequence was obtained from a female donor with ankylosing spondylitis or in good health (not recorded which). The specimen was blood, either unsorted or a sorted T cell fraction (not recorded which). The chain combines TRBV7-9 with TRBJ1-6; D is unresolved. CDR3: CASSSYFGSPLHF. The CDR3 coding sequence is TGTGCCAGCAGTTCCTACTTTGGTTCACCCCTCCACTTT.